This is a list of T cell receptor beta chains from one sample in a study of shared clonotypes between healthy human individuals. Only in-frame clones appear in the TCRdb table, and some are missing; sequencing was by immunoSEQ multiplex PCR. There are about 2.1 million clones in the sample; approximately 92% occur only once, and roughly 1.7% lies in the top ten. The specimen was naive CD8+ T cells from PBMCs. These receptors originate from a man in his late teens or twenties in good health. Some clones in this sample may be carry-over from other donors' samples. Each CDR3 is given with its conserved first and last residue. Fields, in order: CDR3 protein, CDR3 DNA, J gene, D gene, V gene, clone size. D genes are given only for firm matches. Only some rows state a clone size, as once, few, many or a class for expanded clones.

CASSYSGGTEAFF,TGTGCCAGCAGTTACTCGGGGGGCACTGAAGCTTTCTTT,TRBJ1-1,NA,TRBV6-6,NA
CSVGEGLRSYEQYF,TGCAGCGTAGGAGAAGGCCTCCGATCCTACGAGCAGTACTTC,TRBJ2-7,NA,TRBV29-1,NA
CASSLTDSNEQFF,TGTGCCAGCAGTTTGACCGACAGCAATGAGCAGTTCTTC,TRBJ2-1,NA,TRBV28,NA
CASSGRDSHLETQYF,TGTGCCAGCAGTGGACGGGACAGCCATTTAGAGACCCAGTACTTC,TRBJ2-5,TRBD1,TRBV25-1,NA
CASSLSTGVRSQPQHF,TGTGCCAGCAGTTTGTCGACAGGGGTGAGGAGTCAGCCCCAGCATTTT,TRBJ1-5,TRBD1,TRBV27,few
CASSAGRATNEKLFF,TGTGCCAGCAGCGCTGGACGCGCAACTAATGAAAAACTGTTTTTT,TRBJ1-4,NA,TRBV9,once
CASSVDGLAANEQFF,TGTGCCAGCAGCGTAGACGGACTAGCGGCCAATGAGCAGTTCTTC,TRBJ2-1,TRBD2,TRBV9,NA
CASSHGTVSYEQYF,TGCGCCAGCAGCCACGGGACGGTCTCCTACGAGCAGTACTTC,TRBJ2-7,NA,TRBV4-3,NA
CASSHPGTGFDEQFF,TGCGCCAGCAGCCACCCCGGGACAGGGTTTGATGAGCAGTTCTTC,TRBJ2-1,TRBD1,TRBV4-3,NA
CASSTIGHHEQYF,TGTGCCAGCAGCACCATCGGACACCACGAGCAGTACTTC,TRBJ2-7,NA,TRBV7-9,NA
CASSEPGQRFEQYF,TGTGCCAGCAGTGAGCCGGGACAGCGTTTCGAGCAGTACTTC,TRBJ2-7,TRBD1,TRBV7-9,NA
CASSFEGRVNEQFF,TGTGCCAGCAGTTTCGAAGGAAGGGTCAATGAGCAGTTCTTC,TRBJ2-1,NA,TRBV28,NA
CASSRSEYEQYF,TGTGCCAGCAGCCGGAGCGAGTACGAGCAGTACTTC,TRBJ2-7,NA,TRBV7-9,NA
CASSPSAGGYNEQFF,TGTGCCAGCAGCCCCTCAGCGGGAGGCTACAATGAGCAGTTCTTC,TRBJ2-1,TRBD2,TRBV4-2,NA
CATSSTRGISYEQYF,TGTGCCACCAGCAGTACCCGCGGTATCTCCTACGAGCAGTACTTC,TRBJ2-7,NA,TRBV15,NA
CAISQDRPSGTGELFF,TGTGCCATCAGTCAGGACAGGCCCTCGGGCACCGGGGAGCTGTTTTTT,TRBJ2-2,TRBD1,TRBV10-3,once
CASSPQTGYQHGYTF,TGTGCCAGCAGTCCGCAGACAGGGTATCAGCATGGCTACACCTTC,TRBJ1-2,TRBD1,TRBV6-5,once
CASSLSGKHEQYF,TGTGCCAGCAGCTTATCCGGCAAACACGAGCAGTACTTC,TRBJ2-7,NA,TRBV7-6,once
CASSLSRTGAQPQYF,TGTGCCAGTAGTCTATCCCGTACCGGGGCCCAGCCGCAGTATTTT,TRBJ2-3,NA,TRBV19,NA
CASSPGVGGSAQHF,TGTGCCAGCAGCCCAGGGGTAGGGGGATCAGCCCAGCATTTT,TRBJ1-5,NA,TRBV7-9,NA
CASSSEEETEGAEQYF,TGTGCCAGCAGCTCGGAGGAAGAGACAGAGGGCGCCGAGCAGTACTTC,TRBJ2-7,NA,TRBV5-4,once
CASRALAGHTDTQYF,TGTGCCAGCAGGGCACTAGCGGGACACACAGATACGCAGTATTTT,TRBJ2-3,TRBD2,TRBV6-5,once
CASSLDRGGGEKLFF,TGTGCCAGCAGCTTAGATAGGGGTGGAGGTGAAAAACTGTTTTTT,TRBJ1-4,NA,TRBV7-8,NA
CASSLEAGGYNEQFF,TGTGCCAGCAGCTTGGAAGCGGGAGGCTACAATGAGCAGTTCTTC,TRBJ2-1,TRBD2,TRBV11-3,once
CASSGGLTNEKLFF,TGTGCCAGTAGTGGGGGATTAACTAATGAAAAACTGTTTTTT,TRBJ1-4,NA,TRBV19,NA
CASSQGPGADTQYF,TGCGCCAGCAGCCAAGGCCCCGGGGCAGATACGCAGTATTTT,TRBJ2-3,NA,TRBV4-1,NA
CASSLAYGHPHNQPQHF,TGTGCCAGCAGCTTAGCGTACGGTCACCCACACAATCAGCCCCAGCATTTT,TRBJ1-5,NA,TRBV11-2,once
CAWSVPGELFF,TGTGCCTGGAGTGTACCCGGGGAGCTGTTTTTT,TRBJ2-2,NA,TRBV30,few
CASSWDLYNEQFF,TGTGCCAGTTCCTGGGACTTATACAATGAGCAGTTCTTC,TRBJ2-1,NA,TRBV2,NA
CSVVGQSYEQYF,TGCAGCGTTGTGGGGCAGAGCTACGAGCAGTACTTC,TRBJ2-7,NA,TRBV29-1,once
CATSDRDPTNEKLFF,TGTGCCACCAGCGACCGCGACCCCACTAATGAAAAACTGTTTTTT,TRBJ1-4,NA,TRBV15,NA
CTSSQDARLDLYEQYF,TGCACCAGCAGCCAAGATGCGAGACTAGACCTCTACGAGCAGTACTTC,TRBJ2-7,NA,TRBV1,NA
CAPVCRSGANVLTF,TGTGCCCCAGTATGCCGGTCTGGGGCCAACGTCCTGACTTTC,TRBJ2-6,NA,TRBV6-4,once
CSVEVVGVSQETQYF,TGCAGCGTTGAGGTGGTAGGGGTCTCCCAAGAGACCCAGTACTTC,TRBJ2-5,NA,TRBV29-1,NA
CAGRQGAAEAFF,TGTGCCGGGAGGCAGGGCGCTGCTGAAGCTTTCTTT,TRBJ1-1,NA,TRBV7-9,few
CASSLIGQGALNTEAFF,TGCGCCAGCAGCTTGATCGGACAGGGGGCCCTGAACACTGAAGCTTTCTTT,TRBJ1-1,TRBD1,TRBV5-1,NA
CASSLSGSLHWLKFF,TGTGCCAGCAGTTTATCCGGGAGCCTACATTGGTTAAAGTTCTTC,TRBJ2-1,NA,TRBV27,NA
CASSQGLDRLNYGYTF,TGTGCCAGCAGCCAAGGTTTAGACAGGCTTAACTATGGCTACACCTTC,TRBJ1-2,NA,TRBV14,NA
CASSPRRALAGGLSYEQYF,TGTGCCAGCTCACCACGGCGGGCTCTAGCGGGAGGTTTGTCCTACGAGCAGTACTTC,TRBJ2-7,TRBD2,TRBV18,NA
CASRDRTNTEAFF,TGCGCCAGCCGAGACAGAACGAACACTGAAGCTTTCTTT,TRBJ1-1,NA,TRBV4-3,NA
CASSPRQGARTDTQYF,TGTGCCAGTAGTCCCCGACAGGGGGCGCGGACAGATACGCAGTATTTT,TRBJ2-3,TRBD1,TRBV19,NA
CASSLRAAWEQYF,TGTGCCAGCAGTTTAAGGGCAGCCTGGGAGCAGTACTTC,TRBJ2-7,NA,TRBV27,NA
CASSIGQTIYNEQFF,TGTGCCAGTAGTATCGGGCAGACAATTTACAATGAGCAGTTCTTC,TRBJ2-1,NA,TRBV19,once
CASSQPGTSRPYEQYF,TGCGCCAGCAGCCAACCCGGTACTAGCAGACCCTACGAGCAGTACTTC,TRBJ2-7,NA,TRBV4-1,NA
CARSLFFTGERNEQFF,TGTGCCAGAAGCTTGTTTTTCACAGGGGAAAGGAATGAGCAGTTCTTC,TRBJ2-1,TRBD1,TRBV5-3,NA
CASSSQSRGWGGRSSYNEQFF,TGTGCCAGCAGTTCCCAGTCACGGGGTTGGGGAGGGAGGAGCTCCTACAATGAGCAGTTCTTC,TRBJ2-1,TRBD2,TRBV27,once